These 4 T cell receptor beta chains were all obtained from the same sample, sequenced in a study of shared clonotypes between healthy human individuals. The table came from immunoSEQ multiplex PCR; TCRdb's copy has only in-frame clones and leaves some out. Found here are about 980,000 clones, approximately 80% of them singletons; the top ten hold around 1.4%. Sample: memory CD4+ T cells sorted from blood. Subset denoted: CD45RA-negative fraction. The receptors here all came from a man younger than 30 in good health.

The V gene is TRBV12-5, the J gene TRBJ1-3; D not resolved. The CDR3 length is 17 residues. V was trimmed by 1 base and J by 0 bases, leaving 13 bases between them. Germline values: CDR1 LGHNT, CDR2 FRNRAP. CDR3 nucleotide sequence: TGTGCTAGTGGTTTGGAGGTACCGGTTCTCTCTGGAAACACCATATATTTT. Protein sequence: CASGLEVPVLSGNTIYF.

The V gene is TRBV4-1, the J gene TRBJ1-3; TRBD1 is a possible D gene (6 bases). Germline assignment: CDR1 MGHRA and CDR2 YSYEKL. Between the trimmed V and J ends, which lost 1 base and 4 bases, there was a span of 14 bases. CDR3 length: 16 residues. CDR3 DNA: TGCGCCAGCAGCCAAGGACCATCAGGGGCGGGAAACACCATATATTTT. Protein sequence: CASSQGPSGAGNTIYF.

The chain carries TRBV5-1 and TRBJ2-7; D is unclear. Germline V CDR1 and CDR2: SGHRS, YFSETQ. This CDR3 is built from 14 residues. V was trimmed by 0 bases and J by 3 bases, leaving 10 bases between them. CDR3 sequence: CASSLEVLYYEQYF. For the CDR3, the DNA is TGCGCCAGCAGCTTGGAAGTGTTGTACTACGAGCAGTACTTC.

The CDR3 loop is CASSLGQGGQPQHF. Written as DNA, the CDR3 is TGTGCCAGCAGCCTCGGACAGGGTGGACAGCCCCAGCATTTT. The chain links TRBV5-8 to TRBJ1-5, with 8 nucleotides matching TRBD1. The germline V gene encodes CDR1 SGHTS and CDR2 YDEGEE. V lost 4 bases to trimming and J lost 7 bases; unmatched junction nucleotides: 7. This CDR3 has 14 amino acids.